This T cell receptor beta chain is drawn from a study of T cells in Graves' hyperthyroidism and ophthalmopathy. This clonotype was counted many times. CDR3 length: 13 amino acids. CDR1 and CDR2 (germline): MNHNS, SASEGT. V was trimmed by 8 bases and J by 8 bases, leaving 18 bases between them. Amplification of TCR beta CDR3 regions was performed using RNA transcripts as template. TCR CDR3 underwent first-round RT-PCR with the HTBI primer set. TCRdb reprocessed the multiplex PCR reads with MiXCR, giving one entry per CDR3 protein. The top ten clones hold around 5.4% of a sample with fewer than 650,000 distinct CDR3 sequences, about 15% of them seen once.

Sequencing input: blood. The sequence was obtained from a woman aged 30 to 39 with Graves' hyperthyroidism that later progressed to Graves' ophthalmopathy. The V call is TRBV6-1, the J call TRBJ1-1, with unresolved D. The CDR3 sequence is CASSYGMQVEAFF. The CDR3 nucleotides are TGTGCCAGCTCCTATGGAATGCAGGTAGAAGCTTTCTTT.